These 16 T cell receptor beta chains originate from one sample sequenced in a study of T-cell memory formation after mild COVID-19 (dated by TCRdb to the early 2020s). The library was generated by 5' RACE. Instrument used: Illumina NovaSeq 6000. The public sequencing data were trimmed at Q25 with fastp and processed into clonotypes with MiXCR by TCRdb, which kept only in-frame beta chains. Identical CDR3 proteins give one entry, which carries the most common genes and DNA. This sample has about 140,000 distinct CDR3 sequences in its table, and about 14% of those were observed once. Approximately 30% of the sample goes to the ten largest clones. Sample: PBMCs or a T cell subset sorted from them (not recorded which). These receptors all stem from an adult woman who had mild COVID-19 (a few samples of this study predate the infection). The sample titles of this study are shuffled in the database, so cell type and time point are left out; the donor was told from shared clones.

This chain joins TRBV7-9 and TRBJ2-3; D unresolved. Germline assignment: CDR1 SEHNR and CDR2 FQNEAQ (reference sequence). With 1 base removed from V and 2 bases from J, the gap between germline ends came to 7 bases. The CDR3 totals 14 residues. CDR3 sequence (DNA): TGTGCCAGCAGCTTAGTTTTTATCACAGATACGCAGTATTTT. Residues: CASSLVFITDTQYF.

V is TRBV20-1 and J is TRBJ1-2; D is ambiguous. This CDR3 comprises 9 residues. The V gene's germline CDR1 is DFQATT and CDR2 SNEGSKA (reference sequence). Deletions cut 1 base from V and 12 bases from J, with 6 bases between. For the CDR3, the DNA is TGCAGTGCTAGAGGGAAGGACACCTTC. This encodes CSARGKDTF.

The CDR3 sequence: CASSPIGVGGGTNTGELFF. DNA for the CDR3: TGTGCCAGCAGCCCTATTGGAGTTGGGGGGGGCACGAACACCGGGGAGCTGTTTTTT. The rearrangement joins TRBV7-8 to TRBJ2-2; possibly TRBD2 for D (7 bases). The CDR3 totals 19 residues. Germline V CDR1 and CDR2: SGHVS, FQNEAQ. V was shortened by 5 bases and J by 0 bases, with 22 bases between the two germline ends.

The chain links TRBV4-3 to TRBJ2-1; 14 positions match TRBD2. V trimming: 4 bases; J trimming: 8 bases; junction bases outside the gene matches: 4. The CDR3 has 15 residues. From germline, CDR1 is LGHNA and CDR2 YSLEER. CDR3 residues: CASSLGLAGADEQFF. The CDR3 DNA follows: TGCGCCAGCAGCCTGGGACTAGCGGGAGCGGATGAGCAGTTCTTC.

This clonotype came up a few times. The chain is built from TRBV20-1 and TRBJ2-7; 10 bases map to TRBD2. There are 16 residues in the CDR3. Germline V gives CDR1 DFQATT, CDR2 SNEGSKA (reference sequence). V was pared by 6 bases and J by 2 bases, with 13 bases of the junction left unmatched. DNA for the CDR3: TGCAGTGCCAACCCGAGACTAGCGGGTACCCCCTACGAGCAGTACTTC. Translating gives CSANPRLAGTPYEQYF.

The rearrangement uses TRBV2 and TRBJ2-1; a possible D gene is TRBD1 (5 bases). This CDR3 spans 13 amino acids. CDR1 and CDR2 from the germline V gene are SNHLY and FYNNEI. V shed 7 bases and J shed 8 bases, with 15 bases lying between them. CDR3 nucleotides: TGTGCCAGCAAGGGGCCCTCTCGGGATGAGCAGTTCTTC. This translates into CASKGPSRDEQFF.

J is TRBJ2-7 and V is TRBV6-5; 7 bases match TRBD1. V lost 2 bases to trimming and J lost 1 base; unmatched junction nucleotides: 14. CDR3 size: 18 residues. CDR1 and CDR2 from the germline V gene are MNHEY and SVGAGI. The CDR3 loop reads CASSYHRDSFLTSYEQYF. For the CDR3, the DNA is TGTGCCAGCAGTTACCACCGGGACAGCTTTTTAACATCCTACGAGCAGTACTTC.

This clonotype showed up many times. The chain employs TRBV7-3 and TRBJ2-7; D possibly corresponds to TRBD2 (6 bases). V was pared by 3 bases and J by 2 bases, with 11 bases between. The CDR3 loop spans 14 amino acids. CDR1 SGHTA and CDR2 FQGTGA come from the germline V gene. The CDR3 DNA sequence: TGTGCCAGCAGCTTCGGAACGGGGGCCTACGAGCAGTACTTC. Its protein product is CASSFGTGAYEQYF.

This clonotype was detected a few times. V and J are TRBV4-1 and TRBJ2-1; 11 bases fit TRBD1. After removal of 8 bases from V and 5 bases from J, the junction contained 8 bases not matched to a gene. The CDR3 totals 15 residues. Per germline, CDR1 MGHRA and CDR2 YSYEKL. The CDR3 region is CASGEGQGGHNEQFF. DNA for the CDR3: TGCGCCAGCGGCGAGGGACAGGGGGGACACAATGAGCAGTTCTTC.

This clonotype has a handful of counts. The V and J genes are TRBV5-5 and TRBJ2-7, with D perhaps matching TRBD2 (6 bases). Germline V lookup: CDR1 SGHKS, CDR2 YYEKEE (reference sequence). The CDR3 contains 15 residues. V lost 5 bases, J lost 0 bases, and 15 bases lay in between. In DNA form, the CDR3 reads TGTGCCAGCAGTCCCTCTGGAGGGGCCTCCTACGAGCAGTACTTC. Its protein product is CASSPSGGASYEQYF. Combining the CDR3 with reference TRBV5-5 and TRBJ2-7 gives the whole variable domain DAGVTQSPTHLIKTRGQQVTLRCSPISGHKSVSWYQQVLGQGPQFIFQYYEKEERGRGNFPDRFSARQFPNYSSELNVNALLLGDSALYLCASSPSGGASYEQYFGPGTRLTVT.

In its sample, this clonotype was seen many times. CDR3 sequence reads: CSARDRLAFEETQYF. CDR3 sequence (DNA): TGCAGTGCTAGAGATAGGCTAGCCTTCGAGGAGACCCAGTACTTC. This chain links TRBV20-1 with TRBJ2-5, with a tentative D call TRBD2 (5 bases). The CDR3 sequence is 15 residues long. Germline CDR1 is DFQATT and CDR2 is SNEGSKA (reference sequence). Trimming shortened V by 0 bases and J by 5 bases, and 16 bases separated the two germline ends.

This clonotype was seen a few times. The chain employs TRBV6-5 and TRBJ2-1; TRBD2 aligns across 14 bases. V trimming: 3 bases; J trimming: 7 bases; junction bases outside the gene matches: 5. Germline V gene lookup returns CDR1 MNHEY and CDR2 SVGAGI. The CDR3 is 16 residues long. The CDR3 region is CASSYLGTSGRNEQFF. In DNA form, the CDR3 reads TGTGCCAGCAGTTATCTCGGGACTAGCGGGAGAAATGAGCAGTTCTTC.

The sample holds many counts of this clonotype. The chain is built from TRBV7-8 and TRBJ2-7; D gene uncertain. Germline CDR1 and CDR2: SGHVS and FQNEAQ. The CDR3 has 16 amino acids. V dropped 0 bases and J dropped 3 bases, with 15 bases sitting between them. CDR3 sequence reads: CASSLASTSLGYEQYF. CDR3 in DNA: TGTGCCAGCAGCTTAGCGTCTACCTCTCTGGGCTACGAGCAGTACTTC.

At least ten counts were recorded for this clonotype. CDR3: CASSLRPNEQFF. CDR3 nucleotide sequence: TGTGCCAGCAGCTTGAGGCCTAATGAGCAGTTCTTC. The J gene is TRBJ2-1, the V gene TRBV7-3; D is undetermined. Germline CDR1 SGHTA, CDR2 FQGTGA. The V end lost 3 bases, the J end lost 7 bases, and 7 bases lay between the germline ends. CDR3 length: 12 residues.

This clonotype was seen a handful of times. The V call is TRBV24-1, the J call TRBJ2-5; 8 bases fit TRBD2. V lost 0 bases and J lost 1; bases outside the gene matches: 3. Germline CDR1 KGHDR, CDR2 SFDVKD. The CDR3 spans 16 residues. The CDR3 loop is CATSDLTSGAQETQYF. In nucleotides, the CDR3 is TGTGCCACCAGTGATTTGACTAGCGGAGCCCAAGAGACCCAGTACTTC.

The chain uses TRBV4-3 and TRBJ2-3; 10 nucleotides line up with TRBD2. Trimming removed 0 bases from V and 5 bases from J; junction bases left unmatched: 23. Germline assignment: CDR1 LGHNA and CDR2 YSLEER. The CDR3 runs to 22 residues. CDR3 DNA: TGCGCCAGCAGCCAAGATTTTTCGATTCCTAGCGGGAGTGGTTTGGGCAAAGATACGCAGTATTTT. This translates into CASSQDFSIPSGSGLGKDTQYF.